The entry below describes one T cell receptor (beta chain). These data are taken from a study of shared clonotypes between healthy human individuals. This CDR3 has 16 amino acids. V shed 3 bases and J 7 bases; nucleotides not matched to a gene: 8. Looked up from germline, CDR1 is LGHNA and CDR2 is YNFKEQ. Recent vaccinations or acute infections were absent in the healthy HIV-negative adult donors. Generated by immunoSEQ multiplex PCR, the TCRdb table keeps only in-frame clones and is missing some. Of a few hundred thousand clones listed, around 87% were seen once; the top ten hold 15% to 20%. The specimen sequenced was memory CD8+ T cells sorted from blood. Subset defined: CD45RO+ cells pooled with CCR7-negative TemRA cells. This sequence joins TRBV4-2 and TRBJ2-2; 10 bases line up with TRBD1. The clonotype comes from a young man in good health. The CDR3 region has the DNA TGTGCCAGCAGCCACAGACTGACAGGGGGCAGCGGGGAGCTGTTTTTT. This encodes CASSHRLTGGSGELFF.